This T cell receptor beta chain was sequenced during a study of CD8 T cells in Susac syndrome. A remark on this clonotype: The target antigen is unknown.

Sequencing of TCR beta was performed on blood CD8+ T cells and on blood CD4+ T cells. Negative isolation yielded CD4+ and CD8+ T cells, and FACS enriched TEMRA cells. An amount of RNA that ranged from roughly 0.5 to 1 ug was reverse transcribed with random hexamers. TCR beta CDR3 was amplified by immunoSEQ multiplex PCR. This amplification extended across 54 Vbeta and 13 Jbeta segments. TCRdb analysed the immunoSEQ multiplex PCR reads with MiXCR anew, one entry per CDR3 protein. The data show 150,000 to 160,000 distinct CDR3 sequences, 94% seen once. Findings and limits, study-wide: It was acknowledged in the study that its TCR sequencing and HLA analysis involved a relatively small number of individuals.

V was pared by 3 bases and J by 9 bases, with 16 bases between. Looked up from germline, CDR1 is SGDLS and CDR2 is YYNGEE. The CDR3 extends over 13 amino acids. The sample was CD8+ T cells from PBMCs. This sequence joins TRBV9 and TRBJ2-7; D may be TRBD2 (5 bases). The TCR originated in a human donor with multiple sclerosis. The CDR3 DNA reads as TGTGCCAGCAGCGCTCACGGGAACCCCGTGCAGTACTTC. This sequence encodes CASSAHGNPVQYF.